The 28 T cell receptor beta chains presented below share a single source sample, sequenced in a study of regulatory T cells in long-lasting Graves disease. The sample's time point: newly diagnosed GD, antithyroid drugs for less than 3 months. PBMCs were the source of the RNA used for TCR sequencing. The TCR beta library used iRepertoire HTBI primers with Arm-PCR amplification of CDR3. Each CDR3 protein is one row after TCRdb ran MiXCR on the multiplex PCR reads. Among 350,000 to 500,000 distinct CDR3 sequences listed, about 15% were seen once. These data also featured in a second study, about T cells in Graves' hyperthyroidism and ophthalmopathy.

Sequencing used peripheral blood mononuclear cells (PBMCs), obtained at new diagnosis, from a patient treated with antithyroid drugs. Receptors were obtained from a woman aged 50 to 65 with Graves disease.

Ten or more counts support this clonotype. V and J are TRBV6-5 and TRBJ2-7; D gene unclear. From germline, CDR1 is MNHEY and CDR2 SVGAGI. Trimming removed 2 bases at V and 0 bases at J, with 5 bases between. The CDR3 has 13 residues. In DNA form, the CDR3 reads TGTGCCAGCAGTTACGACCTCTCCTACGAGCAGTACTTC. As protein: CASSYDLSYEQYF.

The table lists this clonotype with a count of one. This chain uses TRBV4-2 with TRBJ1-1; a weak D match, TRBD1 (6 bases). CDR1 LGHNA and CDR2 YNFKEQ come from the germline V gene. V shed 5 bases and J shed 7 bases, with 17 bases lying between them. The CDR3 is 14 residues long. The CDR3 reads CASSAPGTPLEAFF. In DNA form, the CDR3 reads TGTGCCAGCAGCGCCCCCGGGACACCTCTTGAAGCTTTCTTT.

This clonotype was counted many times. This chain links TRBV2 with TRBJ2-1; TRBD2 matches 13 bases. The CDR3 sequence is 15 residues long. V lost 7 bases to trimming and J lost 8 bases; unmatched junction nucleotides: 8. CDR1 is SNHLY and CDR2 is FYNNEI in the germline V gene. The CDR3 sequence: CASTGTSGAHHEQFF. The CDR3 DNA reads as TGTGCCAGCACTGGGACTAGCGGGGCCCACCATGAGCAGTTCTTC.

In this sample, this clonotype turned up many times. V usage is TRBV3-1 and J usage is TRBJ1-1; a weak D match, TRBD1 (6 bases). The V and J ends lost 1 base and 0 bases respectively, with 9 bases between them. CDR1 and CDR2 from the germline V gene are LGHDT and YNNKEL (reference sequence). This CDR3 spans 15 amino acids. This CDR3 reads CASSQAWDMNTEAFF. CDR3 coding DNA: TGTGCCAGCAGCCAAGCGTGGGACATGAACACTGAAGCTTTCTTT.

This clonotype was detected ten times or more. The rearrangement links TRBV12-5 to TRBJ2-5; D may be TRBD2 (6 bases). Trimming removed 7 bases at V and 1 base at J, with 16 bases between. In germline, CDR1 is LGHNT, CDR2 FRNRAP. CDR3 length: 15 amino acids. The CDR3 region is CASAQRGGIQETQYF. The CDR3 DNA is TGTGCTAGTGCCCAACGGGGCGGGATCCAAGAGACCCAGTACTTC. Full variable domain (outside the CDR3, taken from reference TRBV12-5 and TRBJ2-5): DARVTQTPRHKVTEMGQEVTMRCQPILGHNTVFWYRQTMMQGLELLAYFRNRAPLDDSGMPKDRFSAEMPDATLATLKIQPSEPRDSAVYFCASAQRGGIQETQYFGPGTRLLVL.

This clonotype has at least ten counts. The chain links TRBV28 to TRBJ1-1; the match to TRBD1 covers 7 bases. CDR3 length: 15 amino acids. V dropped 5 bases and J dropped 1; count of bases not matched to a gene: 7. The germline CDR1 and CDR2 sequences are MDHEN and SYDVKM. This CDR3 is CASSARQGPNTEAFF. CDR3 nucleotide sequence: TGTGCCAGCAGTGCTCGACAGGGACCGAACACTGAAGCTTTCTTT.

The genes are TRBV12-3 or TRBV12-4 and TRBJ2-1; 12 nucleotides line up with TRBD2. J was trimmed by 7 bases and V by 6 bases; bases with no gene match: 4. This CDR3 comprises 14 residues. Written as DNA, the CDR3 is TGTGCCAGCAGGACTAGCGGGAGAAATAATGAGCAGTTCTTC. Amino acid sequence: CASRTSGRNNEQFF.

The sample holds many counts of this clonotype. V is TRBV7-2 and J is TRBJ2-5; 7 bases fit TRBD2. The CDR3 has 16 amino acids. The J segment lost 2 bases and the V segment lost 5 bases, leaving 11 bases of the junction unmatched. Looked up from germline, CDR1 is SGHTA and CDR2 is FQGNSA. CDR3 protein: CASSPGLVRSQETQYF. The CDR3 DNA reads as TGTGCCAGCAGCCCTGGACTAGTACGGAGTCAAGAGACCCAGTACTTC. Variable domain in full (rest from reference TRBV7-2 and TRBJ2-5): GAGVSQSPSNKVTEKGKDVELRCDPISGHTALYWYRQSLGQGLEFLIYFQGNSAPDKSGLPSDRFSAERTGGSVSTLTIQRTQQEDSAVYLCASSPGLVRSQETQYFGPGTRLLVL.

This clonotype appeared many times. The chain uses TRBV28 and TRBJ1-4, with TRBD1 matching over 8 bases. The germline gives CDR1 MDHEN, CDR2 SYDVKM. This CDR3 spans 16 amino acids. J gave up 3 bases and V 3 bases, and 6 bases lay outside the gene matches. DNA for the CDR3: TGTGCCAGCAGTTTTCTAACAGGGGGAGCTAATGAAAAACTGTTTTTT. Translated: CASSFLTGGANEKLFF. The variable domain in full, completed from reference TRBV28 and TRBJ1-4, reads DVKVTQSSRYLVKRTGEKVFLECVQDMDHENMFWYRQDPGLGLRLIYFSYDVKMKEKGDIPEGYSVSREKKERFSLILESASTNQTSMYLCASSFLTGGANEKLFFGSGTQLSVL.

This clonotype was seen at least ten times. The genes are TRBV18 and TRBJ1-1; 7 nucleotides line up with TRBD1. From germline, CDR1 is KGHSH and CDR2 LQKENI. The CDR3 has 13 residues. V lost 3 bases and J lost 11; bases outside the gene matches: 9. CDR3 sequence (DNA): TGTGCCAGCTCACCGTCAAACGACAGGGACGCTTTCTTT. Its protein is CASSPSNDRDAFF.

This chain connects TRBV6-2 or TRBV6-3 to TRBJ2-7; TRBD2 matches 9 bases. Germline values: CDR1 MNHEY, CDR2 SVGEGT. V gave up 7 bases and J gave up 4 bases; unmatched junction bases: 8. The CDR3 loop spans 14 amino acids. CDR3 nucleotides: TGTGCCAGCACCCAGAGTAGCGGGAGTTACGAGCAGTACTTC. This translates into CASTQSSGSYEQYF.

Points on this clonotype: A read error may account for a junction end that differs from germline. This chain connects TRBV19 to TRBJ1-1, with TRBD1 identical over 7 bases. Germline V CDR1 and CDR2: LNHDA, SQIVND (reference sequence). The CDR3 extends over 13 amino acids. The CDR3 sequence is CASSENRGTEALF. DNA for the CDR3: TGTGCCAGTAGCGAAAACAGGGGCACTGAAGCTCTCTTT.

The table lists this clonotype with a few counts. The genes are TRBV19 and TRBJ2-7; 12 nucleotides align to TRBD2. V gave up 3 bases and J gave up 3 bases; unmatched junction bases: 3. Germline CDR1 LNHDA, CDR2 SQIVND (reference sequence). CDR3 size: 15 residues. CDR3 sequence (DNA): TGTGCCAGTAGTATCGGACTAGCGGGAATCTACGAGCAGTACTTC. Amino acids: CASSIGLAGIYEQYF.

This clonotype was counted many times. This sequence joins TRBV19 and TRBJ1-5; tentative D call: TRBD1 (5 bases). Trimming took off 5 bases at V and 0 bases at J, with 11 bases between the two ends. The germline CDR1 and CDR2 sequences are LNHDA and SQIVND (reference sequence). This CDR3 contains 15 residues. The CDR3 coding sequence is TGTGCCAGTAGTGGGACGCAATATAGCAATCAGCCCCAGCATTTT. Translated: CASSGTQYSNQPQHF.

The table lists this clonotype with many counts. J is TRBJ2-1 and V is TRBV29-1; possible D gene TRBD2, 5 bases. Germline V CDR1 and CDR2: SQVTM, ANQGSEA. With 4 bases removed from V and 6 bases from J, the gap between germline ends came to 13 bases. The CDR3 has 13 residues. The CDR3 region has the DNA TGCAGCGTTGGGGGAGCCCCGGGCAATGAGCAGTTCTTC. It translates to CSVGGAPGNEQFF.

This clonotype was observed many times. The chain uses TRBV29-1 and TRBJ2-1; TRBD2 matches 11 bases. V lost 5 bases and J lost 7; bases outside the gene matches: 10. Germline CDR1 and CDR2: SQVTM and ANQGSEA. This CDR3 is built from 15 residues. The chain's CDR3 is CSVSYLAGGMNEQFF. The CDR3 DNA is TGCAGCGTTTCATACCTAGCGGGAGGAATGAATGAGCAGTTCTTC.

This clonotype was picked up one time. V is TRBV13 and J is TRBJ2-1; weak D call: TRBD1 (5 bases). The CDR3 extends over 14 amino acids. V lost 0 bases and J lost 9, with 12 bases in between. CDR1 and CDR2 from the germline V gene are PRHDT and FYEKMQ (reference sequence). The CDR3 region has the DNA TGTGCCAGCAGCTTAGGTTCAGGGAACAGTGAGCAGTTCTTC. Its translation is CASSLGSGNSEQFF.

This clonotype has only a few counts. The V and J genes are TRBV24-1 and TRBJ1-1; 9 nucleotides align to TRBD1. CDR1 is KGHDR and CDR2 is SFDVKD in the germline V gene. The CDR3 spans 17 residues. V lost 4 bases to trimming and J lost 4 bases; unmatched junction nucleotides: 12. CDR3 DNA: TGTGCCACCAGTGAGGCCGGGACAGGGAAGGAGGGCACTGAAGCTTTCTTT. Protein sequence: CATSEAGTGKEGTEAFF.

The table lists this clonotype with many counts. The chain combines TRBV7-2 with TRBJ2-3; TRBD2 aligns across 7 bases. Trimming cost V 5 bases and J 11 bases; bases outside gene matches: 19. The CDR3 has 16 residues. Per the germline V gene, CDR1 is SGHTA and CDR2 is FQGNSA. The DNA of the CDR3 is TGTGCCAGCAGCCAGCGGGACTTTGTGACTCTGTACGAGCAGTATTTT. Translated, it gives CASSQRDFVTLYEQYF.

The rearrangement uses TRBV20-1 and TRBJ1-1; D ambiguous. V was trimmed by 0 bases and J by 4 bases, leaving 12 bases between them. The CDR3 has 14 amino acids. Germline-derived CDR1 and CDR2 are DFQATT and SNEGSKA (reference sequence). CDR3 nucleotides: TGCAGTGCTAGAGAACCGGGCATGAGCACTGAAGCTTTCTTT. Amino acids: CSAREPGMSTEAFF.

Comment on this clonotype: This may arise from a read error, as a much more abundant clone is one base away. The chain combines TRBV11-2 with TRBJ2-3; 10 bases line up with TRBD2. The CDR3 runs to 15 residues. The V gene's germline CDR1 is SGHAT and CDR2 FQNNGV. The CDR3 DNA reads TGTGCCAGCAGCTTAGACACTAGCGGGGCCAATGAGCAGTGCTTC. This encodes CASSLDTSGANEQCF. The variable domain in full, with the rest retrieved from reference TRBV11-2 and TRBJ2-3, is EAGVAQSPRYKIIEKRQSVAFWCNPISGHATLYWYQQILGQGPKLLIQFQNNGVVDDSQLPKDRFSAERLKGVDSTLKIQPAKLEDSAVYLCASSLDTSGANEQCFGPGTRLTVL.

This clonotype came up a few times. The chain joins TRBV19 to TRBJ1-1, with TRBD1 identical over 8 bases. Per germline, CDR1 LNHDA and CDR2 SQIVND (reference sequence). This CDR3 is built from 15 residues. V shed 5 bases, J shed 1 base, and the junction held 6 bases outside the gene matches. The CDR3 nucleotides are TGTGCCAGTAGTGCCCCCGGGACAGGGAACACTGAAGCTTTCTTT. As protein: CASSAPGTGNTEAFF.

The table lists this clonotype with a few counts. This chain joins TRBV19 and TRBJ1-5; D is unclear. Germline values: CDR1 LNHDA, CDR2 SQIVND (reference sequence). CDR3 length: 14 residues. Deletions cut 6 bases from V and 3 bases from J, with 12 bases between. The CDR3 region is CASRTGDNNQPQHF. CDR3 nucleotide sequence: TGTGCCAGTAGAACGGGAGATAACAATCAGCCCCAGCATTTT.

This clonotype was observed many times. The genes are TRBV5-1 and TRBJ2-3; 8 nucleotides line up with TRBD1. The CDR3 totals 16 residues. Germline CDR1 reads SGHRS; CDR2 reads YFSETQ. J was trimmed by 7 bases and V by 4 bases; bases with no gene match: 14. CDR3 protein: CASSLYPTGEKHTQYF. The CDR3 region has the DNA TGCGCCAGCAGCCTGTACCCGACAGGGGAGAAACATACGCAGTATTTT.

This clonotype was counted ten times or more. The chain links TRBV27 to TRBJ2-3; weak D call: TRBD2 (5 bases). Germline lookup yields CDR1 MNHEY and CDR2 SMNVEV (reference sequence). The CDR3 runs to 13 residues. V was shortened by 3 bases and J by 7 bases, with 11 bases between the two germline ends. The CDR3 protein is CASSFGEYNTQYF. The DNA of the CDR3 is TGTGCCAGCAGTTTCGGGGAATATAATACGCAGTATTTT.

In DNA, the CDR3 is TGTGCCAGCAGTTCCCAGGACAGCCTTAATGAAAAACTGTTTTTT. It codes for CASSSQDSLNEKLFF. This sequence joins TRBV28 and TRBJ1-4; a weak D match, TRBD1 (6 bases). Germline V CDR1 and CDR2: MDHEN, SYDVKM. The ends were cut back, 4 bases at V and 4 bases at J, with 13 bases in the middle. CDR3 length: 15 amino acids.

J is TRBJ2-3 and V is TRBV9, with TRBD2 matching over 10 bases. Germline loops: CDR1 SGDLS, CDR2 YYNGEE. After removal of 0 bases from V and 0 bases from J, the junction contained 10 bases not matched to a gene. The CDR3 extends over 19 amino acids. CDR3 in DNA: TGTGCCAGCAGCGTAGAGGGGCTAGCGGGAGCCCCTAGCACAGATACGCAGTATTTT. Its protein is CASSVEGLAGAPSTDTQYF.

The chain combines TRBV5-1 with TRBJ1-2; TRBD1 matches 10 bases. J gave up 7 bases and V 3 bases, and 9 bases lay outside the gene matches. The germline V gene encodes CDR1 SGHRS and CDR2 YFSETQ. The CDR3 has 15 amino acids. CDR3 in DNA: TGCGCCAGCAGCTCTAACGCCGGGACAGGGGCTGGCTACACCTTC. Amino acid sequence: CASSSNAGTGAGYTF.